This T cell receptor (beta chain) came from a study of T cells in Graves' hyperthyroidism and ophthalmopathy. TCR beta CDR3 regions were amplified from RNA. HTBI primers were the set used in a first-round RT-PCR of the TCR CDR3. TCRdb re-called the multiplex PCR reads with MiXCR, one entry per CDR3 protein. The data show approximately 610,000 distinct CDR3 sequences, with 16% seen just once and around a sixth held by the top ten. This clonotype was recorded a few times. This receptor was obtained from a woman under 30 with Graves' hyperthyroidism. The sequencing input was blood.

The CDR3 sequence: CASSIGTSTYNEQFF. In nucleotides, the CDR3 is TGTGCCAGTAGTATCGGGACTAGCACCTACAATGAGCAGTTCTTC. This sequence joins TRBV19 and TRBJ2-1; 9 nucleotides agree with TRBD2. Germline loops: CDR1 LNHDA, CDR2 SQIVND (reference sequence). This CDR3 is 15 amino acids long. Trimming at V came to 3 bases and at J to 2 bases, leaving 2 bases not matched to a gene.